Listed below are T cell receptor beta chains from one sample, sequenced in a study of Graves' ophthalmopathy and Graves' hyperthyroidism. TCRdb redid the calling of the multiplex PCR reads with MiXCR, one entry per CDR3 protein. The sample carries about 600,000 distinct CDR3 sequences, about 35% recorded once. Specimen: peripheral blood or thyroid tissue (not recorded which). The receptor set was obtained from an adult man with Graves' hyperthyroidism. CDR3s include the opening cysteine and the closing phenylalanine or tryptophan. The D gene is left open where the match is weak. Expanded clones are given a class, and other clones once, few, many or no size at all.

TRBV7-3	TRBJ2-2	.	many	TGTGCCAGCAGCTCAGGGTGGACCGGGGAGCTGTTTTTT	CASSSGWTGELFF
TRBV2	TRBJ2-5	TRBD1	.	TGTGCCAGCAGTGAACGCCCAGCCGGGACAGGGTCAGAGACCCAGTACTTC	CASSERPAGTGSETQYF
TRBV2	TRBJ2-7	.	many	TGTGCCAGCGAAGACAAGCCCTACGAGCAGTACTTC	CASEDKPYEQYF
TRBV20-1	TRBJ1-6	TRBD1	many	TGCAGTGCTAGAGACTCGACAGGGGCCGTACTGTATTCACCCCTCCACTTT	CSARDSTGAVLYSPLHF
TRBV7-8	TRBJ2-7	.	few	TGTGCCAGCAGCTTAGTGTCCGGGGTCGGAGGAGAGCAGTACTTC	CASSLVSGVGGEQYF
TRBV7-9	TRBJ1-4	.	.	TGTGCCAGCAGCTCTAGGGGGGGACTGTTTTTT	CASSSRGGLFF
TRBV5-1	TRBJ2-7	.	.	TGCGCCAGCACCTTTTCACCCGGGACCCACTACGAGCAGTACTTC	CASTFSPGTHYEQYF
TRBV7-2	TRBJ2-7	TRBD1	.	TGTGCCAGCAGCTCCCCCGGGACAGGCTACGAGCAGTACTTC	CASSSPGTGYEQYF
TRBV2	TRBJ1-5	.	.	TGTGCCAGCAGTGCTAGTATCGTTAGCAATCAGCCCCAGCATTTT	CASSASIVSNQPQHF
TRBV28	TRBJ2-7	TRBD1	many	TGTGCCAGCAGGAACCGGGACAGCGTTGGCTACGAGCAGTACTTC	CASRNRDSVGYEQYF
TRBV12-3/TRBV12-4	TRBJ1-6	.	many	TGTGCCAGTAGCGTCTCCTATAATTCACCCCTCCACTTT	CASSVSYNSPLHF
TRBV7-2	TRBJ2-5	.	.	TGTGCCAGCAGTTTTACGGGGGGCCGCCAAGAGACCCAGTACTTC	CASSFTGGRQETQYF
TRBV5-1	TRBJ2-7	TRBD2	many	TGCGCCAGCAGCGGCGGGGACTACCGACGCGAGCAGTACTTC	CASSGGDYRREQYF
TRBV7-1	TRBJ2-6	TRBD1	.	TGTGCCAGCAGGCTCGACAGGGGACACAACTCTGGGGCCAACGTCCTGACTTTC	CASRLDRGHNSGANVLTF
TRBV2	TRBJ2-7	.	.	TGTGCCAGCAGTGAAGAACTATCCTACGAGCAGTACTTC	CASSEELSYEQYF
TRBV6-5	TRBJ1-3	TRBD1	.	TGTGCCAGCATCACAGGGGGCAGGGTCGCTGGAAACACCATATATTTT	CASITGGRVAGNTIYF
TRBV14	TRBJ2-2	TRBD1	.	TGTGCCAGCAGCCAACCCGCTGGACAGGGAACGAACGCCGGGGAGCTGTTTTTT	CASSQPAGQGTNAGELFF
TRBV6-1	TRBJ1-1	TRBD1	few	TGTGCCAGCAGTACAGGGGACAGGGTCGTACACACTGAAGCTTTCTTT	CASSTGDRVVHTEAFF
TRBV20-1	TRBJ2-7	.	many	TGCAGTGCTAGAGATAGTGCTACGAGGGGGCAGTACTTC	CSARDSATRGQYF
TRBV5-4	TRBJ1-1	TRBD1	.	TGTGCCAGCAGCCCAGGACAGGGACTTGAAGCTTTCTTT	CASSPGQGLEAFF
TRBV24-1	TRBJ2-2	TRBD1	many	TGTGCCACCAGGGCCTCGACAGGGGGCACCGGGGAGCTGTTTTTT	CATRASTGGTGELFF
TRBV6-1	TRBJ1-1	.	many	TGTGCCAGCAGCGCTGGGACATCCCCTGACGCTTTCTTT	CASSAGTSPDAFF
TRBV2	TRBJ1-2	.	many	TGTGCCAGCAGCGGGCCGGGGCCAGGGAAAAACTATGGCTACACCTTC	CASSGPGPGKNYGYTF
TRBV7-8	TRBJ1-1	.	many	TGTGCCAGCTTCAAGGGGCGACTAACTGAAGTTTTCTTT	CASFKGRLTEVFF
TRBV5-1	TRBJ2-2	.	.	TGCGCCAGCAGCTTGGTGGCGGGAAACACTGAGGAGCTGTTTTTT	CASSLVAGNTEELFF
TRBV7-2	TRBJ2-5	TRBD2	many	TGTGCCAGCAGCTCCCGACTAGCGGGGGCCTTCCAAGAGACCCAGTACTTC	CASSSRLAGAFQETQYF
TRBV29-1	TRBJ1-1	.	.	TGCAGCGTTGGGACCGTACTCGGGGGGACCCTAGAAGCTTTCTTT	CSVGTVLGGTLEAFF
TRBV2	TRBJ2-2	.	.	TGTGCCAGCAGGGGGACCGCATCGAACACCGGGGAGCTGTTTTTT	CASRGTASNTGELFF
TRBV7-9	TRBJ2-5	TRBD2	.	TGTGCCAGCAGCTTACGCGGGAGGTCCTCCGGCGGAGAGACCCAGTACTTC	CASSLRGRSSGGETQYF
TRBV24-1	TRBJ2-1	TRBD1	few	TGTGCCACCAGTGATTCACAGGGGGGCTCCTACAATGAGCAGTTCTTC	CATSDSQGGSYNEQFF
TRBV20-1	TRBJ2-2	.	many	TGCAGTGCCCCAGGGGAGGGGGGCAAGTGGACCGGGGAGCTGTTTTTT	CSAPGEGGKWTGELFF
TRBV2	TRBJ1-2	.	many	TGTGCCAGCAGTACAGGGATCGCCTATGGCTACACCTTC	CASSTGIAYGYTF
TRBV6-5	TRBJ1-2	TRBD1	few	TGTGCCAGCAGTTACATGGGACAGGGAGATTATGGCTACACCTTC	CASSYMGQGDYGYTF
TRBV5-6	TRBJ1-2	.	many	TGTGCCAGCAGCTTATCCAGGGGCTACACCTTC	CASSLSRGYTF
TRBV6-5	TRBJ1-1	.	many	TGTGCCAGCAGTGAAAGGGCGGGGAACACTGAAGCTTTCTTT	CASSERAGNTEAFF
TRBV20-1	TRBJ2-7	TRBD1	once	TGCAGCAGTGGGACAGGGAGGTGGTACGAGCAGTACTTC	CSSGTGRWYEQYF